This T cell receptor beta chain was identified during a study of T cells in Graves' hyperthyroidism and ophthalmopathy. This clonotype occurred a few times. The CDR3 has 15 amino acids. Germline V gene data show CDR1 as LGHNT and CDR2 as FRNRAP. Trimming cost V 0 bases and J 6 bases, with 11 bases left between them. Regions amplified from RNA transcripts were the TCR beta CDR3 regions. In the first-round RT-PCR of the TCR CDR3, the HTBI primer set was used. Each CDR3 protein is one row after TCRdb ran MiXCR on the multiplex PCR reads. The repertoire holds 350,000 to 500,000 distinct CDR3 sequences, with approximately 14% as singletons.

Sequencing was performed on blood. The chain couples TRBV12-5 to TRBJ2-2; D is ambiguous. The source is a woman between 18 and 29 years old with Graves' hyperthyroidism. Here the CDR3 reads CASGLVTAGAGELFF. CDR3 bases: TGTGCTAGTGGTTTGGTAACGGCTGGGGCCGGGGAGCTGTTTTTT.